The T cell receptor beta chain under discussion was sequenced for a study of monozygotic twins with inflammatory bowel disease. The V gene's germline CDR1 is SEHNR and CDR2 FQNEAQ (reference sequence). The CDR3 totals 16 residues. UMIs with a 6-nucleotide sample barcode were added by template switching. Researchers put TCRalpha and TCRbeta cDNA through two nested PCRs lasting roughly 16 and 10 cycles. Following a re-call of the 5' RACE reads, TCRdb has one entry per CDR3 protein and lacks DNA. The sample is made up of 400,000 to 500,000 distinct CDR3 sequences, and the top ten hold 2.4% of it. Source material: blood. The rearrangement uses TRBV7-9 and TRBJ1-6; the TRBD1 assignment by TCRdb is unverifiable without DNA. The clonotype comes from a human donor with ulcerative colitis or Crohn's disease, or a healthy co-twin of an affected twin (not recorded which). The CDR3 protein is CASSPGQGFHNSPLHF.